This note documents a single T cell receptor beta chain sequence. This entry comes from a study of blood T cell repertoires in COVID-19. Across the whole study: Material from acute and convalescent COVID-19 was sourced from the United States, Italy and Spain. PBMCs, B-cell-depleted T cells, or T cells provided the cDNA or gDNA that made up the material.

The data were produced by immunoSEQ multiplex PCR, yet TCRdb's version contains in-frame clones alone and is incomplete. The sample records about 80,000 clones, under 90% being singletons. Trimming pared 3 bases from V and 5 bases from J, leaving 14 bases between. Germline loops: CDR1 KGHSH, CDR2 LQKENI. CDR3 length: 14 residues. This clonotype was obtained from a woman aged 40 to 50 with active or convalescent COVID-19. The sequenced sample consisted of peripheral blood. The chain carries TRBV18 and TRBJ2-7; weak D call: TRBD2 (6 bases). For the CDR3, the DNA is TGTGCCAGCTCACCCTCCGGAGGGCGGAACGAGCAGTACTTC. This sequence encodes CASSPSGGRNEQYF.